This T cell receptor beta chain was identified during a study of blood T cells in healthy people across ages. A sample-barcoded 5' primer and a J-beta primer mix were used in a second PCR of roughly 6 to 11 cycles. Each cDNA molecule carried a tag from a template-switch adaptor that contained 12 random nucleotides. TCRdb called the 5' RACE reads again in MiXCR, with one record for every CDR3 protein. The sample lists roughly 800,000 distinct CDR3 sequences; about three fifths were seen once. This clonotype came up a few times. The source of this sequence is a young man in good health. The sample comprised blood.

In nucleotides, the CDR3 is TGTGCCAGCCTTCCAACTTCCATGAACACTGAAGCTTTCTTT. Its protein is CASLPTSMNTEAFF. V and J are TRBV2 and TRBJ1-1, with D uncertain. The CDR3 covers 14 residues. Germline V lookup: CDR1 SNHLY, CDR2 FYNNEI. Trimming cost V 8 bases and J 0 bases, with 13 bases left between them. The full variable domain, completed using reference TRBV2 and TRBJ1-1, is EPEVTQTPSHQVTQMGQEVILRCVPISNHLYFYWYRQILGQKVEFLVSFYNNEISEKSEIFDDQFSVERPDGSNFTLKIRSTKLEDSAMYFCASLPTSMNTEAFFGQGTRLTVV.